The 8 T cell receptor beta chains in this list originate from one sample, sequenced in a study of T cells in Graves' hyperthyroidism and ophthalmopathy. The CDR3 regions of TCR beta were amplified from RNA transcripts. The HTBI primer set was used in a first-round RT-PCR of the TCR CDR3. Each CDR3 protein gets one entry after TCRdb re-called the multiplex PCR reads with MiXCR. The sample contains about 740,000 distinct CDR3 sequences, 12% to 15% of which appear only once. The sequencing sample was made of blood. The receptors originated from a woman aged 18-29 years with Graves' hyperthyroidism.

This clonotype has a handful of counts. This chain joins TRBV24-1 and TRBJ2-1; a weak D match, TRBD2 (7 bases). Trimming removed 5 bases from V and 0 bases from J, with 25 bases in between. Germline V lookup: CDR1 KGHDR, CDR2 SFDVKD. This CDR3 is 20 amino acids long. The CDR3 sequence is CATSGPTRGGADNSYNEQFF. The DNA of the CDR3 is TGTGCCACCAGTGGCCCGACTAGGGGGGGAGCCGATAACTCCTACAATGAGCAGTTCTTC.

The rearrangement links TRBV7-6 to TRBJ1-2; D may be TRBD1 (6 bases). From germline, CDR1 is SGHVS and CDR2 FNYEAQ. V was cut by 1 base and J by 7 bases, with 16 bases left in between. The CDR3 totals 15 residues. The CDR3 here is CASSLEAGVRVGYTF. The CDR3 DNA is TGTGCCAGCAGCTTAGAGGCAGGGGTACGGGTTGGCTACACCTTC. Full variable domain (remainder filled in from reference TRBV7-6 and TRBJ1-2): GAGVSQSPRYKVTKRGQDVALRCDPISGHVSLYWYRQALGQGPEFLTYFNYEAQQDKSGLPNDRFSAERPEGSISTLTIQRTEQRDSAMYRCASSLEAGVRVGYTFGSGTRLTVV.

This clonotype was counted only a few times. The chain is built from TRBV6-2 or TRBV6-3 and TRBJ1-3; D is perhaps TRBD1 (6 bases). There are 14 residues in the CDR3. V was shortened by 3 bases and J by 3 bases, with 9 bases between the two germline ends. CDR1 MNHEY and CDR2 SVGEGT come from the germline V gene. Here the CDR3 reads CASSYRTDGNTIYF. The CDR3 bases are TGTGCCAGCAGTTATCGGACAGATGGAAACACCATATATTTT.

This clonotype was seen at least ten times. This rearrangement joins TRBV5-6 to TRBJ2-2; 10 bases align to TRBD2. Germline values: CDR1 SGHDT, CDR2 YYEEEE. The CDR3 consists of 17 residues. After removal of 0 bases from V and 4 bases from J, the junction contained 6 bases not matched to a gene. The CDR3 coding sequence is TGTGCCAGCAGCTTGGCTGGCCTAGCGGGAGTCACCGGGGAGCTGTTTTTT. Translated: CASSLAGLAGVTGELFF.

This clonotype has just a few counts. The chain is built from TRBV6-2 or TRBV6-3 and TRBJ2-3; unclear D gene. The CDR3 length is 15 residues. The V gene's germline CDR1 is MNHEY and CDR2 SVGEGT. The V end lost 2 bases, the J end lost 4 bases, and 13 bases lay between the germline ends. As DNA, the CDR3 is TGTGCCAGCAGTTACGAGTCCCTACAAGCAGATACGCAGTATTTT. Its protein is CASSYESLQADTQYF.

The rearrangement joins TRBV5-6 to TRBJ1-1; no clear D gene. V shed 1 base and J shed 1 base, with 11 bases lying between them. CDR1 is SGHDT and CDR2 is YYEEEE in the germline V gene. The CDR3 length is 15 residues. CDR3 loop: CASSLYPPENTEAFF. In DNA, the CDR3 is TGTGCCAGCAGCTTGTATCCGCCGGAGAACACTGAAGCTTTCTTT.

This clonotype came up many times. The gene calls are TRBV7-6 and TRBJ2-2; 8 nucleotides match TRBD1. The germline CDR1 and CDR2 sequences are SGHVS and FNYEAQ. There are 17 residues in the CDR3. V was pared by 2 bases and J by 0 bases, with 5 bases of the junction left unmatched. This CDR3 is CASSLRRQGTNTGELFF. CDR3 DNA: TGTGCCAGCAGCTTACGTCGACAGGGGACGAACACCGGGGAGCTGTTTTTT.

This clonotype was recorded a few times. This chain connects TRBV15 to TRBJ1-1; no clear D gene. CDR1 is LNHNV and CDR2 is YYDKDF in the germline V gene (reference sequence). This CDR3 has 14 residues. V was clipped by 1 base and J by 0 bases, with 6 bases between them. Here the CDR3 DNA reads TGTGCCACCAGCAGAGGTGGAGTGAACACTGAAGCTTTCTTT. It specifies CATSRGGVNTEAFF.